These T cell receptor beta chains were read from a single sample in a study of a mutant IDH1 vaccine in newly diagnosed glioma. TCRdb keeps only in-frame clones here, not all; method: immunoSEQ multiplex PCR. The repertoire includes around 30,000 clones, 87% of them detected once, and 12% sits in the top ten. These receptors' targets are unknown. Sequencing used PBMCs, obtained from a glioma patient whose treatment included an IDH1 peptide vaccine. All receptors derive from a woman aged 30 to 39 with glioma. Each CDR3 is given without its conserved first and last residue. Each record gives: V gene, D gene, CDR3 protein. D genes are given only for firm matches.

TRBV11-2 NA ASSSDSRAGNTIY
TRBV5-1 NA ASSPRAYPDTQY
TRBV29-1 NA STPGTSGENIQY
TRBV6-1 NA ASRPGTTPYEQY
TRBV2 TRBD1 ASSGGQSISGNTIY
TRBV19 NA ASKQGGTEAF
TRBV12-5 NA ASGLGDSQETQY
TRBV4-1 TRBD1 ASSHSTGGPYEQY
TRBV5-1 NA ASRMGAASTDTQY
TRBV2 TRBD1 ASSPTDRGHEKLF
TRBV30 NA AWNRERVTTNEKLF
TRBV4-2 TRBD1 ASSPLGGQAGGSGNTIY
TRBV7-9 NA ASSLSQGAGYGYT
TRBV20-1 NA SAYDRERQY
TRBV13 TRBD1 ASSLGSGGTIY
TRBV2 NA ASRMGDRGYT
TRBV14 NA ASSQELGNTGELF
TRBV5-1 TRBD2 ASSLHSGAGEQF
TRBV7-2 NA ASSLLGRGLTGEQY
TRBV6-5 NA ASNPEGNQPQH
TRBV2 TRBD1 ASGDRGNTEAF
TRBV5-5 NA ASSPSEGNNGYT
TRBV18 NA ASSPGFGNTEAF
TRBV4-1 NA ASSLGAIQETQY
TRBV4-1 NA ASSQVGPTEAF
TRBV9 NA ASSARGISGNTIY
TRBV6-5 TRBD2 ASTRGGAGNNEQF
TRBV4-2 TRBD1 ASSKYGQDTEAF
TRBV2 NA ASSEGEISPGELF
TRBV7-8 TRBD1 ASSWGMGQGVAEAF
TRBV19 NA ASSIRAGVNQPQH
TRBV13 TRBD2 ASSSLAGAEGTGELF
TRBV7-9 NA ASSLLRDTQY
TRBV2 TRBD1 ASTRDSNTGELF
TRBV5-1 TRBD1 ASSLGQVQETQY
TRBV14 TRBD1 ASCEGARNQPQH
TRBV6-5 TRBD1 ASSQGQARGGYT
TRBV5-1 TRBD1 ASSPNQQGRNTEAF
TRBV13 NA ASSHKGRPEQF
TRBV19 TRBD1 ASNDRGYYNEQF
TRBV5-1 NA ASSLVGQGSGTGELF
TRBV9 TRBD2 ASALSTSGVAGGELF
TRBV7-6 TRBD1 ASSLGQGETEAF